The 27 T cell receptor beta chains below all came from one sample that was sequenced in a study of T cell repertoires in aging, cancer and after chemotherapy. Amplification of TCR beta used genomic DNA extracted from peripheral blood. Rearranged V-D-J TRB sequences were amplified with a mixed TRB-A/B primer pool. In TCRdb, the multiplex PCR reads were re-called with MiXCR into one record per CDR3 protein. The table shows approximately 3,000 distinct CDR3 sequences, with around 35% occurring only once. Sequencing was carried out using blood. The receptors derive from a human donor with a solid tumor.

The chain uses TRBV6-2 or TRBV6-3 and TRBJ1-1; tentative D call: TRBD1 (5 bases). The V gene lost 2 bases and the J gene lost 6 bases, with 13 bases spanning the gap. CDR3 length: 14 residues. Germline CDR1 and CDR2: MNHEY and SVGEGT. The DNA for the CDR3 is TGTGCCAGCAGTTACCGAGGAGGGACTGCTGAAGCTTTCTTT. It is translated as CASSYRGGTAEAFF.

CDR3 nucleotide sequence: TGTGCCTGGAGTCCTGGACTAGCGGGCACAGATACGCAGTATTTT. This encodes CAWSPGLAGTDTQYF. The chain couples TRBV30 to TRBJ2-3; TRBD2 aligns across 10 bases. V gave up 2 bases and J gave up 1 base; unmatched junction bases: 3. This CDR3 region has 15 residues. The germline gives CDR1 GTSNPN, CDR2 SVGIG (reference sequence).

This clonotype has only a few counts. This rearrangement joins TRBV12-3 or TRBV12-4 to TRBJ2-4, with a weak D call TRBD2 (6 bases). The CDR3 spans 14 residues. Trimming removed 2 bases from V and 10 bases from J, with 15 bases in between. Here the CDR3 reads CASSLWDRGRIQYF. Here the CDR3 DNA reads TGTGCCAGCAGTTTATGGGACCGGGGGAGGATTCAGTACTTC.

Sample share makes this clonotype medium-sized. The V and J genes are TRBV6-2 or TRBV6-3 and TRBJ2-7; unclear D gene. Germline CDR1 MNHEY, CDR2 SVGEGT. The CDR3 has 14 residues. V was cut by 0 bases and J by 5 bases, with 11 bases left in between. The DNA for the CDR3 is TGTGCCAGCAGTTACTCAGGGAACCTCAACGAGCAGTACGTC. Protein sequence: CASSYSGNLNEQYV.

This clonotype was recorded a few times. The chain uses TRBV6-5 and TRBJ1-3; possible D gene TRBD1, 6 bases. Germline lookup yields CDR1 MNHEY and CDR2 SVGAGI. Trimming stripped 0 bases from V and 4 bases from J, with 7 bases between. CDR3 length: 14 amino acids. The CDR3 reads CASSYSGGGNTIYF. CDR3 in DNA: TGTGCCAGCAGTTACTCCGGGGGCGGAAACACCATATATTTT.

The V and J genes are TRBV6-5 and TRBJ1-2, with TRBD1 identical over 11 bases. This CDR3 contains 15 residues. Germline V CDR1 and CDR2: MNHEY, SVGAGI. Unmatched junction bases numbered 7, after V lost 6 bases and J lost 4 bases. CDR3 in amino acids: CASSPRTGGGYGYTF. CDR3 coding DNA: TGTGCCAGCAGCCCCCGGACAGGGGGCGGCTATGGCTACACCTTC.

This chain joins TRBV30 and TRBJ2-2; D not resolved. This CDR3 has 16 amino acids. Germline loops: CDR1 GTSNPN, CDR2 SVGIG (reference sequence). Between the trimmed V and J ends, which lost 4 bases and 0 bases, there was a span of 15 bases. Here the CDR3 DNA reads TGTGCCTGGACCTCACACAGAAGGGCGAACACCGGGGAGCTGTTTTTT. This gives the protein CAWTSHRRANTGELFF.

V is TRBV5-6 and J is TRBJ2-1; D gene uncertain. CDR1 is SGHDT and CDR2 is YYEEEE in the germline V gene. The CDR3 totals 16 residues. V lost 4 bases, J lost 6 bases, and 20 bases lay in between. The CDR3 DNA sequence: TGTGCCAGCAGCACACTGTGGGAATTACGCAGCAATGAGCAGTTCTTC. Residues: CASSTLWELRSNEQFF.

This clonotype was observed a single time. The chain carries TRBV6-2 or TRBV6-3 and TRBJ2-7; 9 positions match TRBD1. V gave up 0 bases and J gave up 5 bases; unmatched junction bases: 8. Germline CDR1 is MNHEY and CDR2 is SVGEGT. The CDR3 has 16 residues. The CDR3 region has the DNA TGTGCCAGCAGTTACTCGAGAGGACAGGGGATGAACGAGCAGTACTTC. This translates into CASSYSRGQGMNEQYF.

The chain joins TRBV6-1 to TRBJ1-1; 9 bases map to TRBD1. Looked up from germline, CDR1 is MNHNS and CDR2 is SASEGT. The CDR3 is 14 residues long. After removal of 5 bases from V and 11 bases from J, the junction contained 12 bases not matched to a gene. CDR3 loop: CASSPRGTGRSAFF. The CDR3 DNA reads TGTGCCAGCAGTCCCCGAGGGACAGGGAGGAGTGCTTTCTTT.

This clonotype has a handful of counts. The J gene is TRBJ2-7, the V gene TRBV18; 11 bases line up with TRBD1. Germline values: CDR1 KGHSH, CDR2 LQKENI. The CDR3 is made up of 15 amino acids. With V trimmed by 3 bases and J by 0 bases, 1 base remained unmatched. The CDR3 loop is CASSPGQGASYEQYF. Written as DNA, the CDR3 is TGTGCCAGCTCACCCGGACAGGGGGCCTCCTACGAGCAGTACTTC. The full variable domain, completed using reference TRBV18 and TRBJ2-7, is NAGVMQNPRHLVRRRGQEARLRCSPMKGHSHVYWYRQLPEEGLKFMVYLQKENIIDESGMPKERFSAEFPKEGPSILRIQQVVRGDSAAYFCASSPGQGASYEQYFGPGTRLTVT.

This clonotype was counted only a few times. V gene TRBV6-6 combines with J gene TRBJ2-3; 11 nucleotides agree with TRBD1. After removal of 2 bases from V and 1 base from J, the junction contained 5 bases not matched to a gene. CDR1 is MNHNY and CDR2 is SVGAGI in the germline V gene (reference sequence). This CDR3 region has 17 residues. Here the CDR3 reads CASSYLGQGAGTDTQYF. The CDR3 DNA reads TGTGCCAGCAGTTACCTCGGACAGGGGGCTGGCACAGATACGCAGTATTTT.

Judged by abundance, this clonotype is medium-sized. The V gene is TRBV11-1, the J gene TRBJ1-1; weak D call: TRBD1 (5 bases). The CDR3 runs 15 residues. Trimming left V 1 base short and J 4 bases short, with 13 bases between. The V gene's germline CDR1 is SGHAT and CDR2 FQDESV (reference sequence). This CDR3 reads CASSLEAGRGTEAFF. CDR3 nucleotides: TGTGCCAGCAGCTTAGAGGCAGGGAGGGGCACTGAAGCTTTCTTT.

This clonotype was observed a handful of times. This sequence joins TRBV6-5 and TRBJ1-5; D ambiguous. The V gene's germline CDR1 is MNHEY and CDR2 SVGAGI. This CDR3 comprises 14 residues. The V and J ends lost 7 bases and 3 bases respectively, with 13 bases between them. Here the CDR3 reads CASTLTALNQPQHF. CDR3 nucleotides: TGTGCCAGCACCTTAACGGCACTCAATCAGCCCCAGCATTTT.

For this clonotype: A single base separates this from a much larger clone, so it may be a read error. The V call is TRBV5-6, the J call TRBJ2-7; D may match TRBD1 or TRBD2 (5 bases each). Germline CDR1 reads SGHDT; CDR2 reads YYEEEE. The CDR3 has 15 amino acids. Trimming removed 4 bases at V and 2 bases at J, with 16 bases between. The CDR3 protein is CASSMGMGRAYEQYF. CDR3 nucleotides: TGTGCCAGCAGCATGGGGATGGGACGGGCCTACGAGCAGTACTTC.

The chain links TRBV7-6 to TRBJ2-3; the D call may be TRBD1 or TRBD2 (5 bases each). The V gene's germline CDR1 is SGHVS and CDR2 FNYEAQ. This CDR3 is 16 amino acids long. Trimming cost V 2 bases and J 0 bases, with 12 bases left between them. In DNA form, the CDR3 reads TGTGCCAGCAGCTTAAGGGACGGATTTAGCACAGATACGCAGTATTTT. It codes for CASSLRDGFSTDTQYF.

The chain is built from TRBV4-2 and TRBJ1-1, with D possibly TRBD1 on 6 matching bases. CDR3 length equals 14 residues. Trimming removed 3 bases from V and 2 bases from J, with 10 bases in between. CDR1 LGHNA and CDR2 YNFKEQ come from the germline V gene. The DNA of the CDR3 is TGTGCCAGCAGCCACAACAGGGTTAACACTGAAGCTTTCTTT. It specifies CASSHNRVNTEAFF.

The chain has TRBV20-1 and TRBJ1-6; no reliable D call. Germline CDR1 and CDR2: DFQATT and SNEGSKA (reference sequence). With 6 bases removed from V and 7 bases from J, the gap between germline ends came to 10 bases. CDR3 length: 12 amino acids. DNA of the CDR3: TGCAGTGCACGTGTTGAGAATTCACCCCTCCACTTT. This codes for CSARVENSPLHF.

This clonotype is classed as medium-sized (0.01 to 0.1%). The chain couples TRBV30 to TRBJ2-3; 8 bases align to TRBD2. The CDR3 extends over 13 amino acids. V shed 0 bases and J 10 bases; nucleotides not matched to a gene: 6. CDR1 and CDR2 from the germline V gene are GTSNPN and SVGIG (reference sequence). CDR3 amino acids: CAWSVRRGDAQYF. The CDR3 bases are TGTGCCTGGAGTGTAAGGCGGGGGGATGCGCAGTATTTT.

This rearrangement joins TRBV20-1 to TRBJ2-5; 9 bases fit TRBD1. Germline values: CDR1 DFQATT, CDR2 SNEGSKA (reference sequence). The CDR3 loop spans 14 amino acids. V lost 2 bases to trimming and J lost 4 bases; unmatched junction nucleotides: 5. The CDR3 here is CSARNQQGAETQYF. Here the CDR3 DNA reads TGCAGTGCTAGAAACCAACAGGGGGCAGAGACCCAGTACTTC.

This clonotype was observed a few times. The chain is built from TRBV7-6 and TRBJ2-1, with D possibly matching TRBD2 (6 bases). The CDR3 extends over 14 amino acids. Trimming took off 1 base at V and 6 bases at J, with 10 bases between the two ends. Germline loops: CDR1 SGHVS, CDR2 FNYEAQ. CDR3 DNA sequence: TGTGCCAGCAGCTTAGAGACAGCGGGCAATGAGCAGTTCTTC. Its translation: CASSLETAGNEQFF.

This clonotype was counted between two and nine times. The chain employs TRBV6-5 and TRBJ2-7; TRBD1 aligns across 9 bases. With 5 bases clipped from V and 2 bases from J, the junction kept 7 bases outside the gene matches. This CDR3 has 15 residues. Looked up from germline, CDR1 is MNHEY and CDR2 is SVGAGI. In nucleotides, the CDR3 is TGTGCCAGCAGTAAGGACAGGGGAGAGGCCTACGAGCAGTACTTC. This codes for CASSKDRGEAYEQYF.

There are a few counts of this clonotype. The chain uses TRBV24-1 and TRBJ2-3; D possibly uses TRBD1 or TRBD2 (6 bases each). With 7 bases removed from V and 5 bases from J, the gap between germline ends came to 9 bases. The CDR3 extends over 12 amino acids. In germline, CDR1 is KGHDR, CDR2 SFDVKD. In DNA, the CDR3 is TGTGCCACCAGGGGGGGCGTAGATACGCAGTATTTT. Amino acid sequence: CATRGGVDTQYF.

This clonotype was counted between two and nine times. The chain links TRBV6-2 or TRBV6-3 to TRBJ1-1; 7 positions match TRBD1. Trimming at V came to 3 bases and at J to 6 bases, leaving 7 bases not matched to a gene. CDR1 MNHEY and CDR2 SVGEGT come from the germline V gene. The CDR3 loop spans 14 amino acids. The CDR3: CASSYGGGRAEAFF. The CDR3 bases are TGTGCCAGCAGTTATGGAGGGGGCAGGGCTGAAGCTTTCTTT.

This clonotype was detected a few times. The V and J genes are TRBV6-5 and TRBJ1-6, with TRBD1 identical over 7 bases. This CDR3 is 14 amino acids long. Per the germline V gene, CDR1 is MNHEY and CDR2 is SVGAGI. J lost 10 bases, V lost 6 bases, and 9 bases had no gene match. CDR3 coding DNA: TGTGCCAGCAGGAACGGACAGGCCGGGTCACCCCTCCACTTT. It translates to CASRNGQAGSPLHF.

This clonotype was counted only a few times. The chain uses TRBV6-5 and TRBJ2-7; the D is unclear. Germline assignment: CDR1 MNHEY and CDR2 SVGAGI. The V and J ends lost 8 bases and 0 bases respectively, with 20 bases between them. This CDR3 region has 16 residues. CDR3 sequence reads: CASHPYPGLLSYEQYF. The CDR3 region has the DNA TGTGCCAGCCATCCTTATCCGGGTCTTCTCTCCTACGAGCAGTACTTC.

Regarding this clonotype: A clone one base away is much larger, so this may be a read error. The rearrangement links TRBV19 to TRBJ1-1, with D hard to call. CDR3 size: 13 residues. V lost 10 bases and J lost 10, with 22 bases in between. Germline assignment: CDR1 LNHDA and CDR2 SQIVND (reference sequence). In DNA form, the CDR3 reads TGTGCCACCAACCCAGGTAGCCCTTTTGCAGCTTTCTTT. It codes for CATNPGSPFAAFF.